The 9 T cell receptor beta chains listed next were all sequenced from one sample in a study of cytomegalovirus exposure and HLA in healthy donors (dated by TCRdb to 2016 to 2017). The library was prepared using the immunoSEQ multiplex PCR assay. For the multiplex PCR, a mixture combining 60 forward primers for TCR Vbeta segments and 13 reverse primers for TCR Jbeta segments was used. TCRdb's version of the immuneACCESS table is confined to in-frame rearrangements and falls short of the full clone set. An unresolved V gene accounts for under half of the shortfall where checked; the remainder is of unknown origin. Across this sample there are fewer than 90,000 clones, with around four fifths seen only once. The ten largest account for around 10% of the sample. Sample: PBMCs. The receptor source for this set is a young man in good health and CMV-seropositive.

In this sample, this clone turned up a few times. The chain is built from TRBV5-1 and TRBJ2-6; 12 bases are shared with TRBD1. This CDR3 comprises 19 residues. With 7 bases clipped from V and 2 bases from J, the junction kept 13 bases outside the gene matches. Germline CDR1 and CDR2: SGHRS and YFSETQ. CDR3 loop: CASAWGGTGGAAGANVLTF. As DNA, the CDR3 is TGCGCCAGCGCGTGGGGTGGGACAGGGGGCGCAGCTGGGGCCAACGTCCTGACTTTC.

The count of this clone is one. The chain recombines TRBV29-1 with TRBJ2-7; 9 bases agree with TRBD1. The junction had 11 bases not matched to a gene; V was cut back by 5 bases and J by 6 bases. CDR3 length equals 14 residues. Germline-derived CDR1 and CDR2 are SQVTM and ANQGSEA. As DNA, the CDR3 is TGCAGCGTTAGTATTCCGGACAGGGGTCTCGAGCAGTACTTC. As protein: CSVSIPDRGLEQYF.

The chain joins TRBV7-3 to TRBJ2-3; D may be TRBD2 (6 bases). Germline loops: CDR1 SGHTA, CDR2 FQGTGA. Trimming cost V 5 bases and J 5 bases, with 20 bases left between them. The CDR3 has 16 residues. The CDR3 spells CASSLLGVGGEDTQYF. In nucleotides, the CDR3 is TGTGCCAGCAGCCTCCTCGGGGTGGGCGGGGAAGATACGCAGTATTTT.

V gene TRBV18 combines with J gene TRBJ1-2; TRBD1 matches at 7 bases. Germline CDR1 and CDR2: KGHSH and LQKENI. J gave up 0 bases and V 8 bases, and 9 bases lay outside the gene matches. CDR3 length: 15 amino acids. The CDR3 spells CASQPPTGSNYGYTF. The CDR3 nucleotides are TGTGCCAGCCAACCACCGACAGGGTCTAACTATGGCTACACCTTC.

The chain links TRBV4-2 to TRBJ1-2; TRBD1 might be the D (6 bases). The V end was cut by 2 bases, the J end by 1 base, with 20 bases between. The germline CDR1 and CDR2 sequences are LGHNA and YNFKEQ. This CDR3 has 18 amino acids. The CDR3 is CASSQILDVGAGNYGYTF. The CDR3 DNA follows: TGTGCCAGCAGCCAAATCCTTGATGTGGGGGCTGGTAACTATGGCTACACCTTC.

The rearrangement uses TRBV4-2 and TRBJ2-5; D may be TRBD1 (6 bases). The CDR3 runs 15 residues. CDR1 LGHNA and CDR2 YNFKEQ come from the germline V gene. The V end was cut by 0 bases, the J end by 3 bases, with 11 bases between. The CDR3 here is CASSQDWTVEETQYF. CDR3 coding DNA: TGTGCCAGCAGCCAAGATTGGACAGTTGAAGAGACCCAGTACTTC.

V and J are TRBV18 and TRBJ2-2, with 11 bases fitting TRBD1. Germline V lookup: CDR1 KGHSH, CDR2 LQKENI. The CDR3 covers 18 residues. V dropped 3 bases and J dropped 2; count of bases not matched to a gene: 8. CDR3 coding DNA: TGTGCCAGCTCACCCATAACCAGGACAGGGGGCAACACCGGGGAGCTGTTTTTT. It encodes CASSPITRTGGNTGELFF.

The chain is built from TRBV9 and TRBJ2-5; 9 bases are a match to TRBD2. V lost 4 bases to trimming and J lost 11 bases; unmatched junction nucleotides: 15. CDR1 and CDR2 (germline): SGDLS, YYNGEE. The CDR3 runs to 15 residues. CDR3 DNA sequence: TGTGCCAGCAGCCCCAGGACTAGCGACAGGAGATCGCAGTACTTC. Translating gives CASSPRTSDRRSQYF.

The chain uses TRBV6-1 and TRBJ1-5; D is ambiguous. Germline V gene sequence: CDR1 MNHNS, CDR2 SASEGT. The CDR3 covers 15 residues. Trimming pared 7 bases from V and 5 bases from J, leaving 18 bases between. For the CDR3, the DNA is TGTGCCAGCATAGAAGGCAGACTATTATATCAGCCCCAGCATTTT. Encoded protein: CASIEGRLLYQPQHF.